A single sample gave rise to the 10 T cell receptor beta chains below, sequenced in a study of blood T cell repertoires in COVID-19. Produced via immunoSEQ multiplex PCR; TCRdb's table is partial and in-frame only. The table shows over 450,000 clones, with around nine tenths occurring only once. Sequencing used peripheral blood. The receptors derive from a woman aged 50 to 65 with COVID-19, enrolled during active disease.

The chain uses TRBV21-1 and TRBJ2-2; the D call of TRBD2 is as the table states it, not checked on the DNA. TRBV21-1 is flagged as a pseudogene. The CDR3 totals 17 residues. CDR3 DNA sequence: TGTGCCAGCAGCAACCCAAAGGAGGGCCCGAACACCGGGGAGCTGTTTTTT. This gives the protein CASSNPKEGPNTGELFF.

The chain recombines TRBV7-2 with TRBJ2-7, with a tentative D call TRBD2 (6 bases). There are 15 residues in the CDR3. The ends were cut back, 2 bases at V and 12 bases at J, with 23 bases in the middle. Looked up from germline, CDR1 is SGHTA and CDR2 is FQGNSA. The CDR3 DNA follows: TGTGCCAGCAGCTTAACCAGGAGGGGCCAGCAGACGATGTACTTC. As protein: CASSLTRRGQQTMYF. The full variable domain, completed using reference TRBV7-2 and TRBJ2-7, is GAGVSQSPSNKVTEKGKDVELRCDPISGHTALYWYRQSLGQGLEFLIYFQGNSAPDKSGLPSDRFSAERTGGSVSTLTIQRTQQEDSAVYLCASSLTRRGQQTMYFGPGTRLTVT.

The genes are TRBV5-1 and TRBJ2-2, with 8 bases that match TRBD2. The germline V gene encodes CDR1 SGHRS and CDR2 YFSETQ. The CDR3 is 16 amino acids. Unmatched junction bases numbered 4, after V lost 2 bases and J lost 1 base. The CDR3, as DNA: TGCGCCAGCAGCTTCGGCGGGGGGATGAACACCGGGGAGCTGTTTTTT. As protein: CASSFGGGMNTGELFF.

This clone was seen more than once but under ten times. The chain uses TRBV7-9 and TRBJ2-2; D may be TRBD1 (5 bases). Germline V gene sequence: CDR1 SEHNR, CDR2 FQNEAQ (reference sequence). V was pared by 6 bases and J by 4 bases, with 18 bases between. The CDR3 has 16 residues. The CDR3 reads CASSQTGQGGTGELFF. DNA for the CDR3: TGTGCCAGCAGTCAGACTGGGCAGGGTGGCACCGGGGAGCTGTTTTTT.

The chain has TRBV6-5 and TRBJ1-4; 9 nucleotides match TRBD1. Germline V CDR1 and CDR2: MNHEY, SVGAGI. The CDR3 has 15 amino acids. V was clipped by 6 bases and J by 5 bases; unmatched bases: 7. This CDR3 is CASSKDRGLNEKLFF. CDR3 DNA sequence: TGTGCCAGCAGCAAAGACAGGGGGTTGAATGAAAAACTGTTTTTT.

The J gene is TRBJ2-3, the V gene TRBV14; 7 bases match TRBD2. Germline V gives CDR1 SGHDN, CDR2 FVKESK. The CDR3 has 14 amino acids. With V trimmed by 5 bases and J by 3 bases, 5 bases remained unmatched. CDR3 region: CASSWGGVTDTQYF. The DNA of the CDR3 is TGTGCCAGCAGCTGGGGGGGAGTTACAGATACGCAGTATTTT.

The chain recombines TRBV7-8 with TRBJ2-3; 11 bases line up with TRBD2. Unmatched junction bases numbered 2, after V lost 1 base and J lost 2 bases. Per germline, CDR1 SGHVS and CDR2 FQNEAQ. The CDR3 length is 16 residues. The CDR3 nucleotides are TGTGCCAGCAGCTTAGGTAGCGGGGGGGACACAGATACGCAGTATTTT. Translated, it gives CASSLGSGGDTDTQYF.

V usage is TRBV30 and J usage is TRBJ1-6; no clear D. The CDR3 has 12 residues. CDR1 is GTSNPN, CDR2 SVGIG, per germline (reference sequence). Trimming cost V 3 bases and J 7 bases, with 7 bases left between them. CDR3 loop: CAWSLLNSPLHF. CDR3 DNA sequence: TGTGCCTGGAGCCTATTAAATTCACCCCTCCACTTT.

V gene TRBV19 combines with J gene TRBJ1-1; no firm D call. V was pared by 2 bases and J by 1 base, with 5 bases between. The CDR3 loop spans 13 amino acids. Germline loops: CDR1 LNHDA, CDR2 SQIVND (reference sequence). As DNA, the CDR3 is TGTGCCAGTAGTATAACGGGGAACACTGAAGCTTTCTTT. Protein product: CASSITGNTEAFF.

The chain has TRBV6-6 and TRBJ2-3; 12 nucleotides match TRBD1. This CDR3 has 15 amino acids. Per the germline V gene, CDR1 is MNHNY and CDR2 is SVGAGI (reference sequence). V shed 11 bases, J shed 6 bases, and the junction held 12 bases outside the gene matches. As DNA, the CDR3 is TGTGCCGGCCGACCGGGACAGGGGGCTGGGGATACGCAGTATTTT. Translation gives CAGRPGQGAGDTQYF.